Following are 2 T cell receptor beta chains from one sample sequenced in a study of beta chain features in type 1 diabetes. Broader study findings: Patients with Type 1 diabetes showed moderately but significantly shorter TCRB CDR3s in all four CD4+ subsets.

For these TCRs, the target antigens are not known. Reverse transcription of all isolated RNA meant that expressed TCRB transcripts were sequenced. Method: immunoSEQ multiplex PCR; TCRdb's copy keeps in-frame clones and lacks some. The sample carries 300,000 to 400,000 clones, roughly 13% recorded once. The sample was naive CD4+ T cells from blood. Every receptor here comes from a woman between 18 and 29 years old with type 1 diabetes.

This clone has more than one count but fewer than ten. This chain connects TRBV4-3 to TRBJ1-4, with 8 bases lining up with TRBD1. The trim removed 0 bases at V and 11 bases at J, leaving 2 bases unmatched. The CDR3 is 13 amino acids. From germline, CDR1 is LGHNA and CDR2 YSLEER. CDR3 in DNA: TGCGCCAGCAGCCAAGAACAGGGGGAGAAACTGTTTTTT. Protein: CASSQEQGEKLFF.

The chain combines TRBV29-1 with TRBJ1-2; D remains ambiguous. The CDR3 length is 13 residues. Germline CDR1 is SQVTM and CDR2 is ANQGSEA. Between the trimmed V and J ends, which lost 6 bases and 1 base, there was a span of 12 bases. CDR3 amino acids: CSVSRDINYGYTF. The CDR3 DNA sequence: TGCAGCGTCTCCCGGGATATTAACTATGGCTACACCTTC.